The 5 T cell receptor beta chains presented below share a single source sample, sequenced in a study of blood T cell repertoires in COVID-19. Profiled with immunoSEQ multiplex PCR; TCRdb holds only in-frame clones, not every one. The repertoire holds roughly 37,000 clones, with over 75% as singletons. The material sequenced was peripheral blood. The origin of the receptors is a man between 60 and 70 years old with acute or convalescent COVID-19.

This clone showed up just once. The V call is TRBV7-8, the J call TRBJ1-2; 9 positions agree with TRBD1. The V segment lost 3 bases and the J segment 8 bases; nucleotides outside the gene matches: 7. The CDR3 has 14 amino acids. Per the germline V gene, CDR1 is SGHVS and CDR2 is FQNEAQ. The CDR3 spells CASSFRTGDSGYTF. CDR3 nucleotides: TGTGCCAGCAGCTTCCGGACAGGGGATTCGGGCTACACCTTC. Based on the CDR3 plus reference TRBV7-8 and TRBJ1-2, the full variable domain is GAGVSQSPRYKVAKRGQDVALRCDPISGHVSLFWYQQALGQGPEFLTYFQNEAQLDKSGLPSDRFFAERPEGSVSTLKIQRTQQEDSAVYLCASSFRTGDSGYTFGSGTRLTVV.

For the CDR3, the DNA is TGTGCCAGCAGTCTTACTAGCGGGACAGTCGGGGAGCTGTTTTTT. Translation gives CASSLTSGTVGELFF. The chain has TRBV28 and TRBJ2-2, with 10 bases aligning to TRBD2. The CDR3 runs 15 residues. Germline CDR1 MDHEN, CDR2 SYDVKM. With V trimmed by 5 bases and J by 7 bases, 7 bases remained unmatched.

The chain couples TRBV21-1 to TRBJ2-7; TRBD2, the table's D call, was not compared with the DNA. TRBV21-1 is deemed a pseudogene. This CDR3 is built from 16 residues. The CDR3 loop reads CASSMSGGRAEGEQYF. The CDR3 DNA sequence: TGTGCCAGCAGCATGTCGGGAGGGCGCGCGGAGGGTGAGCAGTACTTC.

Only one count was recorded for this clone. This chain links TRBV9 with TRBJ2-3; D perhaps matches TRBD1 (5 bases). The length of the CDR3 is 15 residues. From germline, CDR1 is SGDLS and CDR2 YYNGEE. V lost 0 bases, J lost 0 bases, and 8 bases lay in between. The CDR3 spells CASSVGQLSTDTQYF. The CDR3 DNA reads TGTGCCAGCAGCGTAGGACAGCTTAGCACAGATACGCAGTATTTT.

This sequence joins TRBV24-1 and TRBJ2-2; TRBD2 matches at 10 bases. This CDR3 is built from 16 residues. Germline loops: CDR1 KGHDR, CDR2 SFDVKD. The V and J ends lost 5 bases and 7 bases, in that order; junction bases with no gene match: 9. CDR3 residues: CATSVSGRGVDGELFF. CDR3 nucleotide sequence: TGTGCCACCAGTGTCAGCGGGAGGGGTGTCGACGGGGAGCTGTTTTTT.